The next 7 T cell receptor beta chains were all read from a single sample in a study of T cells in Graves' hyperthyroidism and ophthalmopathy. It was RNA transcripts that yielded the amplified TCR beta CDR3 regions. First-round RT-PCR with HTBI primers amplified the TCR CDR3 region. TCRdb processed the multiplex PCR reads anew with MiXCR; each CDR3 protein has one entry. The sample contains some 370,000 distinct CDR3 sequences, around an eighth of which appear only once. The sample consisted of blood. All receptors come from a man aged 45 to 65 with Graves' ophthalmopathy.

In this sample, this clonotype turned up many times. The chain links TRBV20-1 to TRBJ2-5, with D perhaps TRBD2 (6 bases). The CDR3 has 16 residues. Trimming pared 4 bases from V and 4 bases from J, leaving 22 bases between. From germline, CDR1 is DFQATT and CDR2 SNEGSKA (reference sequence). The chain's CDR3 is CSANPVRGVVRETQYF. DNA of the CDR3: TGCAGTGCTAATCCCGTTCGCGGGGTCGTTAGAGAGACCCAGTACTTC.

Ten or more counts support this clonotype. The chain joins TRBV12-3 or TRBV12-4 to TRBJ1-1; possible D gene TRBD1, 5 bases. This CDR3 comprises 14 residues. Between the trimmed V and J ends, which lost 7 bases and 1 base, there was a span of 13 bases. CDR3 protein: CASTANTGNTEAFF. The DNA for the CDR3 is TGTGCCAGCACCGCGAATACAGGGAACACTGAAGCTTTCTTT.

A few counts support this clonotype. This rearrangement joins TRBV4-1 to TRBJ2-3, with 14 bases fitting TRBD2. Germline V gene sequence: CDR1 MGHRA, CDR2 YSYEKL. The V and J ends lost 6 bases and 8 bases, in that order; junction bases with no gene match: 13. CDR3 length: 17 residues. The chain's CDR3 is CASSRERGTSGRATQYF. CDR3 nucleotides: TGCGCCAGCAGTCGGGAGAGAGGGACTAGCGGGAGAGCTACGCAGTATTTT.

The chain employs TRBV9 and TRBJ2-1, with 8 bases lining up with TRBD2. The J segment lost 6 bases and the V segment lost 4 bases, leaving 12 bases of the junction unmatched. The V gene's germline CDR1 is SGDLS and CDR2 YYNGEE. The CDR3 loop spans 16 amino acids. Written as DNA, the CDR3 is TGTGCCAGCAGCCTTAGGTTAGCGGGAAAGCTCAATGAGCAGTTCTTC. It codes for CASSLRLAGKLNEQFF.

This clonotype was detected only a few times. V usage is TRBV29-1 and J usage is TRBJ1-2; D remains ambiguous. The CDR3 covers 12 residues. Germline-derived CDR1 and CDR2 are SQVTM and ANQGSEA. The CDR3 region has the DNA TGCAGACGTCAAGGAACTGGCTGTGGCTACACCTTC. Protein product: CRRQGTGCGYTF.

About this clonotype: This may stem from a read error, because a much larger clone lies one nucleotide away. V gene TRBV7-8 combines with J gene TRBJ1-5; unclear D gene. The CDR3 extends over 12 amino acids. Germline CDR1 is SGHVS and CDR2 is FQNEAQ. DNA for the CDR3: TGTGCCAGCAGCTTAGTCAATCAGCCCCAGAATTTT. Protein sequence: CASSLVNQPQNF.

Remarks on this clonotype: This clone may be a read error of a much larger clone one base away. The chain has TRBV6-1 and TRBJ1-3, with TRBD1 as a possible D gene (6 bases). This CDR3 spans 15 amino acids. The germline V gene encodes CDR1 MNHNS and CDR2 SASEGT. Deletions cut 5 bases from V and 2 bases from J, with 13 bases between. DNA of the CDR3: TGTGCCAGCAGTCCACAACAGGGTACTGGAAACACCATATATTTT. Translation gives CASSPQQGTGNTIYF.